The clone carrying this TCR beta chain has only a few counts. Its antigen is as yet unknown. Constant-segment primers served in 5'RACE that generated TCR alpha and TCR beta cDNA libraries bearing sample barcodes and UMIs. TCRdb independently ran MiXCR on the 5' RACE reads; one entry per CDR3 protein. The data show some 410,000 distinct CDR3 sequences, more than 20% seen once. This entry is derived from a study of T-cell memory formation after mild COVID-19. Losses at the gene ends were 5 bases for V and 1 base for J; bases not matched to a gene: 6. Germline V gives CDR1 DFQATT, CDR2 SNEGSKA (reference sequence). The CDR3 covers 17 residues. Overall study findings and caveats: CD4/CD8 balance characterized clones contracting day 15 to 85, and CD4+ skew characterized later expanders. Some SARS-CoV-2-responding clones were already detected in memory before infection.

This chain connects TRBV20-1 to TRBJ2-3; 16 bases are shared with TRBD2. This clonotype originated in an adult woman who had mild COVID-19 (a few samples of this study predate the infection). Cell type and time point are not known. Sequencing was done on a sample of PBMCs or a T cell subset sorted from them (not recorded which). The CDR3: CSAPGLAGGPGTDTQYF. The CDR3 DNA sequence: TGCAGTGCTCCGGGACTAGCGGGGGGGCCGGGCACAGATACGCAGTATTTT.